This T cell receptor (beta chain) was sequenced during a study of T cell responses to AZD1222 COVID-19 vaccine (dated by TCRdb to 2020 to 2022). In terms of the full investigation: AZD1222 recipients with second doses at about 4 weeks or about 12 weeks were pooled, because spike-specific TCR depth and breadth did not differ between schedules. A total of just over 230 trial participants underwent TCR sequencing, of whom roughly 210 had received two doses of AZD1222 and 26 had received two doses of the MenACWY control vaccine. Trial participants were enrolled into age subgroups of 18-55, 56-69 and 70-plus years, which contained around 140, 26 and 57 TCR-sequenced participants, respectively.

On this clone: The antigen it recognizes is unknown. There are no base qualities to consult, and no much larger clone falls within one base.

The CDR3 regions of human TCRbeta chains were analyzed by immunosequencing. In the original analysis: Repertoire TCRs were matched against a reference library of SARS-CoV-2-specific TCRs generated with the MIRA antigen-specificity platform. Breadth was defined as the fraction of unique TCRs that were SARS-CoV-2-associated. Depth was defined as the fraction of total T cells that were SARS-CoV-2-associated. Using the MIRA data, each spike-specific TCR was mapped to the spike region that the TCR reacts to and placed in a CD4 or CD8 class. Log10-transformed breadth and depth values were compared by one-way ANOVA with Sidak's multiple comparisons tests. TCRdb provides this immuneACCESS table in a form limited to in-frame rearrangements. Some clones are lacking; in checked studies, under half of them reflect an unresolved V gene, and why the rest are absent is not known. V, J and clone size derive from that table, while D and trimming were established from the DNA sequence. Counted in this sample were fewer than 300,000 clones; 90% to 95% of them appeared once. The ten biggest clones cover less than 0.65% of the sample.

The sample's time point label is to be understood as: baseline before first vaccination. Vaccinee samples were obtained from the UK trials COV001 and COV002, which included a single-blind randomized controlled phase 2/3 trial of AZD1222 (ChAdOx1 nCoV-19) in healthy adults. For TCRbeta chain sequencing, PBMC samples were collected from trial participants at day 0 and at day 28 after the second dose. Study-wide conclusions, independent of this receptor: Because no day 14 peak-response samples were available, repertoires were characterized only after the peak T cell response. Only five or six AZD1222 recipients were SARS-CoV-2 seropositive at baseline, limiting conclusions about previously exposed vaccinees. After two AZD1222 doses, spike-specific TCR breadth and depth were significantly higher than at day 0 and than in MenACWY recipients. In the small 56-69-year group, the increase in depth fell short of significance, most likely because of low power. The whole spike protein was spanned by vaccine-associated CD4 TCRs, and dominant responses were seen in regions 160-218 and 743-854. Most participants were white British and females outnumbered males, and the authors suggested that clonal diversity may have been underestimated. Reportedly, almost half of the unique spike-specific TCRs recognized epitopes lying outside the regions that are mutated in the B.1.351 and B.1.1.7 variants.

From cysteine to phenylalanine, the CDR3 is 16 amino acids long. The only DNA kept is the CDR3, 48 bases in frame from the first base. V lost 2 bases and J lost 3 bases, and the count of bases not matched to a germline gene is 7. The germline V gene supplies CDR1 SGHTA and CDR2 FQGNSA. This sample comprised peripheral blood, obtained on day 0 of AZD1222 vaccination. The TCR was taken from an adult in good health. The receptor chain draws on TRBV7-2 and TRBJ2-3; 8 central bases correspond to TRBD1. The CDR3 region reads CASSLYGTGLTDTQYF. In nucleotides, the sequence is TGTGCCAGCAGCTTATACGGGACAGGATTGACAGATACGCAGTATTTT.